These 31 T cell receptor beta chains were sequenced from one sample in a study of blood T cell repertoires in COVID-19. TCRdb's table, derived via immunoSEQ multiplex PCR, lists solely in-frame clones and lacks some. The table lists roughly 200,000 clones, more than 75% of them singletons, with 4.5% to 6.5% in the top ten. The material sequenced was PBMCs or T cells enriched from blood (not recorded which). The receptors derive from a man in his forties with acute COVID-19.

The chain couples TRBV7-8 to TRBJ2-3; 7 bases map to TRBD2. Germline V gene sequence: CDR1 SGHVS, CDR2 FQNEAQ. The CDR3 is 17 residues long. Trimming at V came to 5 bases and at J to 1 base, leaving 12 bases not matched to a gene. The CDR3 region is CASSRPKLATRTDTQYF. In DNA, the CDR3 is TGTGCCAGCAGCCGACCAAAACTAGCGACCCGCACAGATACGCAGTATTTT.

This clone has a handful of counts. The same CDR3 arises from other DNA sequences in this sample as well. J is TRBJ1-5 and V is TRBV18; 8 bases line up with TRBD1. Germline CDR1 and CDR2: KGHSH and LQKENI. This CDR3 has 15 residues. The V gene end was trimmed by 2 bases and the J gene end by 4 bases; junction bases not matched to a gene: 4. The CDR3 DNA sequence: TGTGCCAGCTCACCAGACAGGGGAGGAAATCAGCCCCAGCATTTT. This codes for CASSPDRGGNQPQHF.

The chain joins TRBV28 to TRBJ2-1, with 8 bases lining up with TRBD2. The ends lost 8 bases at V and 0 bases at J; junction bases unmatched: 6. CDR3 length: 15 residues. Germline V gene data show CDR1 as MDHEN and CDR2 as SYDVKM. The CDR3 loop reads CASRGGGSSYNEQFF. DNA of the CDR3: TGTGCCAGCCGGGGCGGGGGGAGCTCCTACAATGAGCAGTTCTTC.

The rearrangement links TRBV30 to TRBJ1-4; D call uncertain. Germline V gene lookup returns CDR1 GTSNPN and CDR2 SVGIG (reference sequence). The CDR3 length is 16 residues. Between the trimmed V and J ends, which lost 2 bases and 8 bases, there was a span of 21 bases. The CDR3, as DNA: TGTGCCTGGAGTCCGGATGACTCTTGGAATACGGAAAAACTGTTTTTT. The encoded protein is CAWSPDDSWNTEKLFF.

This clone has a single count. The CDR3 DNA is TGTGCCAGCACGTCGGACAGGAAGAGCTCCTACGAGCAGTACTTC. Amino acids: CASTSDRKSSYEQYF. The chain couples TRBV2 to TRBJ2-7; TRBD1 matches at 7 bases. The CDR3 length is 15 residues. The V segment lost 7 bases and the J segment 0 bases; nucleotides outside the gene matches: 9. Germline-derived CDR1 and CDR2 are SNHLY and FYNNEI.

This sequence joins TRBV28 and TRBJ2-1, with 7 bases matching TRBD1. The V gene end was trimmed by 5 bases and the J gene end by 2 bases; junction bases not matched to a gene: 12. Germline V CDR1 and CDR2: MDHEN, SYDVKM. This CDR3 has 17 amino acids. This chain's CDR3 is CASSRTGTALPYNEQFF. The CDR3 nucleotides read TGTGCCAGCAGTAGAACCGGGACAGCCCTCCCCTACAATGAGCAGTTCTTC.

This sequence joins TRBV7-8 and TRBJ2-5, with 14 nucleotides matching TRBD2. From germline, CDR1 is SGHVS and CDR2 FQNEAQ. V trimming: 4 bases; J trimming: 5 bases; junction bases outside the gene matches: 3. This CDR3 has 15 residues. Here the CDR3 DNA reads TGTGCCAGCAGCTACCGGACTAGCGGGGGGGAGACCCAGTACTTC. Residues: CASSYRTSGGETQYF. Together with reference TRBV7-8 and TRBJ2-5, the CDR3 gives the full variable domain: GAGVSQSPRYKVAKRGQDVALRCDPISGHVSLFWYQQALGQGPEFLTYFQNEAQLDKSGLPSDRFFAERPEGSVSTLKIQRTQQEDSAVYLCASSYRTSGGETQYFGPGTRLLVL.

This sequence joins TRBV12-5 and TRBJ2-1; 13 positions agree with TRBD2. Per the germline V gene, CDR1 is LGHNT and CDR2 is FRNRAP. The CDR3 length is 15 residues. The V segment lost 3 bases and the J segment 8 bases; nucleotides outside the gene matches: 4. CDR3: CASGFGTSGIDEQFF. The DNA for the CDR3 is TGTGCTAGTGGTTTCGGGACTAGCGGGATCGATGAGCAGTTCTTC.

The chain has TRBV15 and TRBJ2-7, with D possibly matching TRBD2 (6 bases). The CDR3 sequence is 16 residues long. The germline CDR1 and CDR2 sequences are LNHNV and YYDKDF (reference sequence). The V end lost 3 bases, the J end lost 2 bases, and 17 bases lay between the germline ends. The CDR3 sequence is CATSSLSGATPYEQYF. In DNA form, the CDR3 reads TGTGCCACCAGCAGTCTTAGCGGCGCCACTCCCTACGAGCAGTACTTC.

CDR3 in amino acids: CASAPLAPRGGELFF. CDR3 in DNA: TGTGCCAGCGCACCTCTAGCGCCACGGGGCGGGGAGCTGTTTTTT. V and J are TRBV3-1 (or the pseudogene TRBV3-2) and TRBJ2-2; D might be TRBD2 (6 bases). CDR1 and CDR2 from the germline V gene are LGHDT and YNNKEL (reference sequence). The CDR3 length is 15 residues. V shed 8 bases and J shed 7 bases, with 20 bases lying between them.

The genes are TRBV2 and TRBJ2-7, with TRBD1 matching over 10 bases. V was pared by 8 bases and J by 4 bases, with 5 bases of the junction left unmatched. The CDR3 runs 13 residues. The V gene's germline CDR1 is SNHLY and CDR2 FYNNEI. The CDR3 DNA is TGTGCCAGCCAGACAGGGGGCGAATACGAGCAGTACTTC. Translating it yields CASQTGGEYEQYF. The whole variable domain, remainder taken from reference TRBV2 and TRBJ2-7, is EPEVTQTPSHQVTQMGQEVILRCVPISNHLYFYWYRQILGQKVEFLVSFYNNEISEKSEIFDDQFSVERPDGSNFTLKIRSTKLEDSAMYFCASQTGGEYEQYFGPGTRLTVT.

CDR3 in amino acids: CAWGNGQGAETQYF. The CDR3 DNA is TGTGCCTGGGGGAACGGACAGGGGGCAGAGACCCAGTACTTC. The chain has TRBV30 and TRBJ2-5, with TRBD1 matching over 11 bases. The germline gives CDR1 GTSNPN, CDR2 SVGIG (reference sequence). This CDR3 has 14 residues. V shed 5 bases and J 4 bases; nucleotides not matched to a gene: 6.

The chain recombines TRBV10-3 with TRBJ2-1; 10 positions agree with TRBD2. CDR1 is ENHRY and CDR2 is SYGVKD in the germline V gene. The CDR3 is 14 amino acids. Trimming at V came to 6 bases and at J to 5 bases, leaving 4 bases not matched to a gene. The CDR3 loop reads CAISQLAGDNEQFF. CDR3 DNA: TGTGCCATCAGCCAGCTAGCGGGGGACAATGAGCAGTTCTTC.

The rearrangement links TRBV30 to TRBJ1-1; TRBD1 is a possible D gene (5 bases). The V end was cut by 1 base, the J end by 4 bases, with 16 bases between. The length of the CDR3 is 15 residues. The germline V gene has CDR1 GTSNPN and CDR2 SVGIG (reference sequence). The CDR3 region has the DNA TGTGCCTGGAGTGGGGTACCGGGGGAGGGCACTGAAGCTTTCTTT. This encodes CAWSGVPGEGTEAFF.

V usage is TRBV4-2 and J usage is TRBJ1-3; tentative D call: TRBD1 (5 bases). V was trimmed by 3 bases and J by 2 bases, leaving 14 bases between them. Germline V CDR1 and CDR2: LGHNA, YNFKEQ. The CDR3 is 16 amino acids. In DNA, the CDR3 is TGTGCCAGCAGCCAGGATTTTGGGGCGGCTGGAAACACCATATATTTT. It yields the protein CASSQDFGAAGNTIYF.

V and J are TRBV28 and TRBJ2-7; 8 nucleotides match TRBD2. V trimming: 5 bases; J trimming: 0 bases; junction bases outside the gene matches: 0. The CDR3 is 13 amino acids. In germline, CDR1 is MDHEN, CDR2 SYDVKM. The CDR3 coding sequence is TGTGCCAGCAGTAGCGGGGGCTCCTACGAGCAGTACTTC. It encodes CASSSGGSYEQYF.

This clone has only a few counts. The rearrangement uses TRBV5-5 and TRBJ1-5, with D possibly matching TRBD1 (5 bases). V was shortened by 4 bases and J by 3 bases, with 14 bases between the two germline ends. CDR3 length equals 15 residues. Per germline, CDR1 SGHKS and CDR2 YYEKEE (reference sequence). CDR3 sequence reads: CASSGRQGPNQPQHF. CDR3 DNA: TGTGCCAGCAGCGGGAGGCAGGGTCCCAATCAGCCCCAGCATTTT.

The genes are TRBV4-1 and TRBJ2-1, with TRBD2 matching over 11 bases. Per the germline V gene, CDR1 is MGHRA and CDR2 is YSYEKL. Losses at the gene ends were 4 bases for V and 7 bases for J; bases not matched to a gene: 9. This CDR3 is built from 16 residues. CDR3 loop: CASSLRATSGSNEQFF. The CDR3 DNA reads TGCGCCAGCAGCCTCAGGGCAACTAGCGGGAGTAATGAGCAGTTCTTC.

In DNA form, the CDR3 reads TGCAGTGCTAGTGATTCCGGGACAGGGTATGAAAAACTGTTTTTT. This sequence encodes CSASDSGTGYEKLFF. The chain has TRBV20-1 and TRBJ1-4; 9 nucleotides line up with TRBD1. J gave up 6 bases and V 3 bases, and 8 bases lay outside the gene matches. Germline V gene sequence: CDR1 DFQATT, CDR2 SNEGSKA (reference sequence). The CDR3 is 15 amino acids.

The V and J genes are TRBV24-1 and TRBJ1-5; perhaps TRBD1 as D (6 bases). V was clipped by 7 bases and J by 5 bases, with 11 bases between them. Germline lookup yields CDR1 KGHDR and CDR2 SFDVKD. The CDR3 is 13 amino acids. This CDR3 reads CATRNRADQPQHF. The CDR3 DNA reads as TGTGCCACCAGAAACAGGGCAGATCAGCCCCAGCATTTT.

The rearrangement uses TRBV24-1 and TRBJ2-1; D unresolved. Trimming took off 3 bases at V and 1 base at J, with 12 bases between the two ends. Germline V gives CDR1 KGHDR, CDR2 SFDVKD. This CDR3 has 16 residues. CDR3 in DNA: TGTGCCACCAGTGATCCAGGTCTGGGTTCCTACAATGAGCAGTTCTTC. Its protein is CATSDPGLGSYNEQFF.

This rearrangement joins TRBV13 to TRBJ2-5; 7 bases align to TRBD2. Germline V gives CDR1 PRHDT, CDR2 FYEKMQ (reference sequence). The length of the CDR3 is 15 residues. The trim removed 5 bases at V and 5 bases at J, leaving 11 bases unmatched. CDR3 coding DNA: TGTGCCAGCAGCGTTCGACTAGCAGCGGAGGAGACCCAGTACTTC. The encoded protein is CASSVRLAAEETQYF.

V usage is TRBV28 and J usage is TRBJ1-4; a weak D match, TRBD1 (6 bases). This CDR3 contains 14 residues. V was trimmed by 5 bases and J by 8 bases, leaving 15 bases between them. In germline, CDR1 is MDHEN, CDR2 SYDVKM. The CDR3 DNA sequence: TGTGCCAGCAGTCAAGGGGGGACTAGGGAAAAACTGTTTTTT. It yields the protein CASSQGGTREKLFF.

The J gene is TRBJ2-3, the V gene TRBV27; D is undetermined. Germline V CDR1 and CDR2: MNHEY, SMNVEV (reference sequence). The V end lost 2 bases, the J end lost 6 bases, and 6 bases lay between the germline ends. The CDR3 is made up of 12 amino acids. The CDR3 loop is CASSLHGDTQYF. The CDR3 DNA is TGTGCCAGCAGTTTACACGGGGATACGCAGTATTTT.

The chain combines TRBV6-2 or TRBV6-3 with TRBJ1-5; D possibly corresponds to TRBD1 (6 bases). This CDR3 has 15 residues. Germline CDR1 reads MNHEY; CDR2 reads SVGEGT. Trimming pared 6 bases from V and 4 bases from J, leaving 16 bases between. CDR3 in DNA: TGTGCCAGCAGCCCGAGGGGGACACGTAATCAGCCCCAGCATTTT. It is translated as CASSPRGTRNQPQHF.

The chain joins TRBV27 to TRBJ1-5; TRBD1 matches at 7 bases. V gave up 4 bases and J gave up 5 bases; unmatched junction bases: 5. CDR1 and CDR2 from the germline V gene are MNHEY and SMNVEV (reference sequence). This CDR3 spans 14 amino acids. The CDR3 protein is CASSSRDSHQPQHF. In DNA form, the CDR3 reads TGTGCCAGCAGTTCCCGGGACAGCCATCAGCCCCAGCATTTT.

This rearrangement joins TRBV3-1 (or the pseudogene TRBV3-2) to TRBJ2-5; the D gene is possibly TRBD2 (6 bases). The CDR3 sequence is 14 residues long. V lost 4 bases, J lost 5 bases, and 14 bases lay in between. Germline V CDR1 and CDR2: LGHDT, YNNKEL (reference sequence). The CDR3 DNA reads TGTGCCAGCAGCCGTAGCGGAGAGGGGGAGACCCAGTACTTC. Its protein is CASSRSGEGETQYF.

The chain has TRBV5-4 and TRBJ2-1, with TRBD2 matching 9 bases. Germline V gene lookup returns CDR1 SGHNT and CDR2 YYREEE (reference sequence). The V segment lost 2 bases and the J segment 6 bases; nucleotides outside the gene matches: 9. CDR3 size: 16 residues. The CDR3: CASSFSKREVGNEQFF. The CDR3 DNA sequence: TGTGCCAGCAGCTTCTCGAAGCGGGAGGTCGGCAATGAGCAGTTCTTC. The entire variable domain, with the rest obtained from reference TRBV5-4 and TRBJ2-1, is as follows: ETGVTQSPTHLIKTRGQQVTLRCSSQSGHNTVSWYQQALGQGPQFIFQYYREEENGRGNFPPRFSGLQFPNYSSELNVNALELDDSALYLCASSFSKREVGNEQFFGPGTRLTVL.

This clone appeared a single time. The chain couples TRBV4-2 to TRBJ2-3; 10 nucleotides line up with TRBD2. The CDR3 is made up of 16 amino acids. Germline V gene data show CDR1 as LGHNA and CDR2 as YNFKEQ. V lost 3 bases and J lost 2; bases outside the gene matches: 5. The CDR3 sequence is CASSQPGLAPTDTQYF. The CDR3 DNA sequence: TGTGCCAGCAGCCAGCCGGGACTAGCGCCCACAGATACGCAGTATTTT.

This chain connects TRBV27 to TRBJ2-7; TRBD1 matches at 8 bases. J was trimmed by 2 bases and V by 7 bases; bases with no gene match: 4. The germline CDR1 and CDR2 sequences are MNHEY and SMNVEV (reference sequence). The CDR3 loop spans 13 amino acids. Here the CDR3 DNA reads TGTGCCAGCATGCCACAGGGGGCCTACGAGCAGTACTTC. Translated, it gives CASMPQGAYEQYF.

This clone was seen a handful of times. J is TRBJ1-2 and V is TRBV5-6; weak D call: TRBD1 (6 bases). With 6 bases removed from V and 7 bases from J, the gap between germline ends came to 25 bases. Per the germline V gene, CDR1 is SGHDT and CDR2 is YYEEEE. This CDR3 is built from 16 residues. In nucleotides, the CDR3 is TGTGCCAGCATCCCGAAAGTGTCACAGGGATTAAGTGGCTACACCTTC. Amino acid sequence: CASIPKVSQGLSGYTF.